One TCR beta chain is described in this entry. This clonotype showed up many times. Its antigen is not yet known. Per-base qualities were not stored, and no clone one base away is much larger. The data are from a study of tumor and adjacent non-tumor tissue in lung cancer (dated by TCRdb to 2016 to 2018). Background for the entire study: The cohort included under 15 adenocarcinoma, 2 squamous cell carcinoma and 1 small cell lung cancer patients. The 15 enrolled patients, of whom some 10 were men and 5 were women, were aged about 31 to 85 years and were diagnosed with TNM stage I to III disease. In total, sequencing yielded 95 million to 150 million productive TCRbeta reads, which works out to an average of around 4.2 million reads per sample. The study compared bulk TCRbeta repertoires from lung tumor tissue and matched distant non-tumor lung tissue of under 16 lung cancer patients. TCRbeta CDR3 sequencing was performed on thirty paired specimens, with one tumor sample and one normal lung sample collected per patient.

RNA was extracted from bulk unsorted tissue and checked for quality with a NanoDrop ND-1000 and an Agilent 2100. Distant non-tumor tissue taken more than 3 cm from the tumor edge was used as the normal lung sample. Newly diagnosed lung cancer patients without prior chemotherapy who had been admitted for thoracic surgery in China between August and November 2014 were enrolled as donors. The study excluded patients who had received radiotherapy or chemotherapy before or who had another cancer at the same time. Pieces of surgical tissue measuring about 1-2.1 cm3 were kept in RNAlater solution and stored at -80 degrees C until use. In the germline V gene, CDR1 corresponds to SNHLY and CDR2 to FYNNEI. V sheds 8 bases and J sheds 5 bases, leaving 13 bases between their ends. The CDR3 covers 13 residues, taking in both the cysteine and the phenylalanine. The sequence is cut down to CDR3 DNA, 39 bases in frame from base 1.

The library was generated by multiplex PCR. The instrument was an Illumina HiSeq 2500. TCRbeta libraries were constructed through three rounds of nested PCR with primers (Table S4) according to protocols modified from ARM-PCR. Before sequencing, PCR products in the 200-500 bp range were cut out of the gel and cleaned up using the QIAquick gel extraction kit. For the original study's pipeline: Trimmomatic was used to clean the reads, FLASH merged the cleaned reads into complete CDR3 sequences, and MiTCR assigned the sequences to V(D)J germline segments. Clonal diversity was computed as the inverse Simpson's index with VDJtools. Productive reads were defined as in-frame sequences without a premature stop codon. The public reads were reanalyzed by TCRdb: fastp trimming at Q25, MiXCR alignment, in-frame beta chains only. Duplicate CDR3 protein sequences are folded into a single record with the most common DNA and genes. TCRdb's processing, not the authors', yielded these V and J calls. This sample is represented by about 98,000 distinct CDR3 sequences; about 80% of them were singletons. More than 30% of the sample lies in the top ten.

Summary of the overall study and its limitations: Younger patients had significantly higher TCR diversity, and higher tumor TCR diversity was associated with shorter overall and disease-free survival. Neither the sequencing platform nor unique molecular identifiers are named or mentioned anywhere in the methods. Peripheral blood was not sequenced, so blood TCRbeta repertoires in these lung cancer patients were not examined. With only roughly 15 patients in the cohort, the authors noted that larger samples and more detailed clinical data are needed. A significantly larger cumulative share of the repertoire was made up by the top 100 clones in normal lung than in tumor tissue. Tumor tissue showed significantly higher TCR diversity (inverse Simpson) than normal lung tissue, at around 450 vs 150 (P = 0.0075, Mann-Whitney U test).

The sequence was collected from a man in his sixties with small cell lung cancer. The rearranged segments are TRBV2 and TRBJ2-1; TRBD2 is a weak D gene call, 6 bases matching. Sequencing was performed on distant non-tumor lung tissue. The DNA is TGTGCCAGCGTGCGGGATGGAAACAATGAGCAGTTCTTC. This is translated as CASVRDGNNEQFF.